Below are 23 T cell receptor delta chains sequenced from a single sample in a study of Vδ1+ human thymocytes. Study findings and constraints: Highly polyclonal TRG and TRD repertoires with Gaussian CDR3 length distributions appeared in thymus.

Sequences come from RNA converted to cDNA by reverse transcription. Pooled V-gene forward primers with one constant-region reverse primer generated the CDR3 amplicons by multiplex PCR. TCRdb redid clone calling on the multiplex PCR reads using CATT. The sample yields around 76,000 delta-chain clones, around 34% seen once. No antigen has been assigned to these receptors. The sequenced sample consisted of Vdelta1+ gamma-delta thymocytes from the thymus. Subset in this sample: FACS-sorted CD3+ TCRalphabeta- TCRVdelta1+ TCRVdelta2- thymocytes. The receptors were sampled from a boy in the first two years of life who had congenital heart surgery.

This clone turned up a few times. This chain joins TRDV1 and TRDJ1; 7 nucleotides agree with TRDD3. CDR3 length: 15 residues. V was clipped by 6 bases and J by 3 bases; unmatched bases: 10. Per the germline V gene, CDR1 is TSWWSYY and CDR2 is QGS. CDR3 sequence: CALGHKGIIPDKLIF. CDR3 sequence (DNA): TGTGCTCTTGGCCACAAGGGGATAATTCCCGATAAACTCATCTTT.

The chain carries TRDV1 and TRDJ1; 11 bases match TRDD3. The junction had 33 bases not matched to a gene; V was cut back by 5 bases and J by 1 base. The germline gives CDR1 TSWWSYY, CDR2 QGS. The CDR3 totals 25 residues. The CDR3 is CALGNYPYWGIWGVGPQLFTDKLIF. The CDR3 nucleotides are TGTGCTCTTGGGAATTACCCGTACTGGGGGATATGGGGGGTTGGCCCCCAACTCTTCACCGATAAACTCATCTTT.

This chain links TRDV1 with TRDJ1, with 9 bases identical to TRDD3. The germline CDR1 and CDR2 sequences are TSWWSYY and QGS. V shed 4 bases, J shed 0 bases, and the junction held 27 bases outside the gene matches. The CDR3 extends over 23 amino acids. CDR3 sequence: CALGVSPPPWGMRVRSYTDKLIF. CDR3 DNA sequence: TGTGCTCTTGGGGTATCACCACCGCCCTGGGGGATGCGTGTAAGGTCGTACACCGATAAACTCATCTTT.

The V gene is TRDV1, the J gene TRDJ1; 7 bases match TRDD2. Unmatched junction bases numbered 22, after V lost 0 bases and J lost 0 bases. This CDR3 has 22 residues. From germline, CDR1 is TSWWSYY and CDR2 QGS. This chain's CDR3 is CALGELVPTGTDQLLYTDKLIF. The CDR3 DNA is TGTGCTCTTGGGGAACTAGTTCCTACAGGGACCGACCAACTATTATACACCGATAAACTCATCTTT.

The gene calls are TRDV1 and TRDJ1, with 13 bases matching TRDD3. Per germline, CDR1 TSWWSYY and CDR2 QGS. The V segment lost 2 bases and the J segment 1 base; nucleotides outside the gene matches: 10. This CDR3 spans 19 amino acids. The CDR3: CALGEVGVLGDTGTDKLIF. CDR3 in DNA: TGTGCTCTTGGGGAAGTGGGCGTACTGGGGGATACGGGCACCGATAAACTCATCTTT.

The sample holds a few counts of this clone. The J gene is TRDJ1, the V gene TRDV2; 9 bases map to TRDD3. The J segment lost 1 base and the V segment lost 1 base, leaving 15 bases of the junction unmatched. Germline CDR1 is GEAIGNYY and CDR2 is EKD. This CDR3 comprises 19 residues. The CDR3 region is CACDTPQRGYARRTDKLIF. In nucleotides, the CDR3 is TGTGCCTGTGACACTCCCCAAAGGGGATACGCGAGGCGCACCGATAAACTCATCTTT.

The rearrangement joins TRDV3 to TRDJ1, with 8 nucleotides matching TRDD3. Germline V gene sequence: CDR1 TVYSNPD, CDR2 GDNSRS (reference sequence). V dropped 2 bases and J dropped 4; count of bases not matched to a gene: 12. This CDR3 is 15 amino acids long. The CDR3 DNA is TGTGCCTTTTTTTACGTTACTGGGGGTTGCGATAAACTCATCTTT. It codes for CAFFYVTGGCDKLIF.

In its sample, this clone was seen a few times. V usage is TRDV1 and J usage is TRDJ1, with TRDD3 identical over 10 bases. Germline values: CDR1 TSWWSYY, CDR2 QGS. This CDR3 region has 22 residues. After removal of 1 base from V and 0 bases from J, the junction contained 20 bases not matched to a gene. The CDR3 region has the DNA TGTGCTCTTGGGGAACGTTCCCCCTACGGGGGTCTACTGGGGGATGACACCGATAAACTCATCTTT. Translated: CALGERSPYGGLLGDDTDKLIF.

The rearrangement uses TRDV1 and TRDJ1, with TRDD3 identical over 11 bases. In germline, CDR1 is TSWWSYY, CDR2 QGS. The V segment lost 0 bases and the J segment 0 bases; nucleotides outside the gene matches: 9. The CDR3 loop spans 19 amino acids. This CDR3 reads CALGELHYWGIGNTDKLIF. CDR3 nucleotide sequence: TGTGCTCTTGGGGAACTGCACTACTGGGGGATAGGGAACACCGATAAACTCATCTTT.

This clone was seen a single time. The V call is TRDV2, the J call TRDJ1, with D hard to call. Germline values: CDR1 GEAIGNYY, CDR2 EKD. V lost 1 base and J lost 0, with 8 bases in between. The CDR3 is made up of 14 amino acids. Here the CDR3 DNA reads TGTGCCTGTGACACTGGGAGAGACACCGATAAACTCATCTTT. Translating it yields CACDTGRDTDKLIF.

This clone showed up just a few times. This rearrangement joins TRDV1 to TRDJ1, with D possibly TRDD3 on 6 matching bases. V was shortened by 7 bases and J by 1 base, with 19 bases between the two germline ends. The CDR3 totals 16 residues. From germline, CDR1 is TSWWSYY and CDR2 QGS. The CDR3 DNA sequence: TGTGCTCTTGCCAACCCTCGTGGGGGTCCCACCGATAAACTCATCTTT. It yields the protein CALANPRGGPTDKLIF.

This clone was seen a few times. The chain uses TRDV1 and TRDJ1; D gene ambiguous. Per germline, CDR1 TSWWSYY and CDR2 QGS. The CDR3 length is 15 residues. V was shortened by 2 bases and J by 1 base, with 11 bases between the two germline ends. This CDR3 is CALGEFSRCTDKLIF. The CDR3 DNA follows: TGTGCTCTTGGGGAATTCTCCCGGTGCACCGATAAACTCATCTTT.

The sample holds one count of this clone. Different DNA sequences within this sample yield the same CDR3. This sequence joins TRDV1 and TRDJ1; TRDD3 agrees at 10 bases. The CDR3 is 19 residues long. The V gene's germline CDR1 is TSWWSYY and CDR2 QGS. The V segment lost 0 bases and the J segment 4 bases; nucleotides outside the gene matches: 14. CDR3 sequence reads: CALGELTPCTGGLSDKLIF. In DNA form, the CDR3 reads TGTGCTCTTGGGGAACTCACCCCCTGTACTGGGGGATTAAGCGATAAACTCATCTTT.

Of note for this clone: The same CDR3 arises from other DNA sequences in this sample as well. This chain links TRDV2 with TRDJ1, with D tentatively TRDD3 (7 bases). This CDR3 is built from 22 residues. V lost 5 bases and J 1 base, leaving 37 bases between the germline ends. Germline V gene sequence: CDR1 GEAIGNYY, CDR2 EKD. CDR3 coding DNA: TGTGCCTGTGGAAGGTGGGCCTTCCCCTCGTACTGGGGATCCCGAGGCACCGATAAACTCATCTTT. Amino acids: CACGRWAFPSYWGSRGTDKLIF.

This clone was seen only a few times. The V call is TRDV1, the J call TRDJ1; tentatively, D is TRDD3 (5 bases). V lost 1 base to trimming and J lost 0 bases, with 18 bases between them. The germline CDR1 and CDR2 sequences are TSWWSYY and QGS. CDR3 length: 18 amino acids. For the CDR3, the DNA is TGTGCTCTTGGGGAACCCCCCGGTGGGGAACAGTACACCGATAAACTCATCTTT. Protein: CALGEPPGGEQYTDKLIF.

About this clone itself: At one end, the junction sequence differs from germline, possibly due to a read error. The rearrangement joins TRDV2 to TRDJ3; D not resolved. This CDR3 is 10 amino acids long. Germline V gene data show CDR1 as GEAIGNYY and CDR2 as EKD. The CDR3 loop reads CAWDTRQMFF. The CDR3 DNA follows: TGTGCCTGGGACACCCGACAGATGTTTTTC.

This clone occurred a few times. The rearrangement links TRDV1 to TRDJ1, with 8 bases lining up with TRDD3. This CDR3 is 17 amino acids long. J gave up 0 bases and V 9 bases, and 15 bases lay outside the gene matches. Germline V gene sequence: CDR1 TSWWSYY, CDR2 QGS. Written as DNA, the CDR3 is TGTGCTCTACGGCGGGGATACCCCCCTAGTGACACCGATAAACTCATCTTT. As protein: CALRRGYPPSDTDKLIF.

This clone was seen more than once but under ten times. The rearrangement links TRDV1 to TRDJ1; 13 bases map to TRDD3. V gave up 2 bases and J gave up 8 bases; unmatched junction bases: 23. The V gene's germline CDR1 is TSWWSYY and CDR2 QGS. The CDR3 totals 21 residues. CDR3 in amino acids: CALGEFPRGHYWGIRDIKLIF. CDR3 DNA: TGTGCTCTTGGGGAATTTCCAAGGGGGCATTACTGGGGGATACGAGACATAAAACTCATCTTT.

This clone has only a few counts. The chain carries TRDV1 and TRDJ1; 9 bases are a match to TRDD2. CDR1 is TSWWSYY and CDR2 is QGS in the germline V gene. Unmatched junction bases numbered 12, after V lost 0 bases and J lost 10 bases. This CDR3 region has 16 residues. Written as DNA, the CDR3 is TGTGCTCTTGGGGAACTAAACGCCCTTCCTACCTTCGGACTCATCTTT. Protein product: CALGELNALPTFGLIF.

The rearrangement joins TRDV1 to TRDJ1; 11 nucleotides line up with TRDD3. The CDR3 is made up of 17 amino acids. CDR1 and CDR2 from the germline V gene are TSWWSYY and QGS. J was trimmed by 3 bases and V by 0 bases; bases with no gene match: 6. CDR3 in DNA: TGTGCTCTTGGGGAACTAGGAGTGGGGGATACGGCCGATAAACTCATCTTT. Translated: CALGELGVGDTADKLIF.

The chain is built from TRDV1 and TRDJ1; 9 bases line up with TRDD3. Germline V gene sequence: CDR1 TSWWSYY, CDR2 QGS. After removal of 0 bases from V and 2 bases from J, the junction contained 22 bases not matched to a gene. The CDR3 contains 22 residues. This CDR3 is CALGELPRTGGPLWIGTDKLIF. The CDR3 DNA follows: TGTGCTCTTGGGGAACTTCCCCGTACTGGGGGACCCCTGTGGATAGGGACCGATAAACTCATCTTT.

This clone was seen only a few times. V gene TRDV1 combines with J gene TRDJ1; the match to TRDD3 covers 9 bases. Germline V gene sequence: CDR1 TSWWSYY, CDR2 QGS. The CDR3 is 23 residues long. Germline trimming cut 4 bases from V and 5 bases from J; bases unmatched to any gene: 32. The CDR3 nucleotides read TGTGCTCTTGGGGTCCCAGCCCTTTTCGTCCCAGGGGTACTGGGGGAACCCCAAGATAAACTCATCTTT. It encodes CALGVPALFVPGVLGEPQDKLIF.

V usage is TRDV1 and J usage is TRDJ1; 11 positions match TRDD3. With 0 bases clipped from V and 2 bases from J, the junction kept 14 bases outside the gene matches. CDR1 is TSWWSYY and CDR2 is QGS in the germline V gene. The CDR3 contains 20 residues. The CDR3 region is CALGELWLSTGGYGTDKLIF. Here the CDR3 DNA reads TGTGCTCTTGGGGAACTATGGCTCTCTACTGGGGGATATGGTACCGATAAACTCATCTTT.